This section outlines one TCR beta chain sequence together with its context. Its matching antigen is unknown. Donors sampled were nominally healthy, though unrecorded immune exposures were likely. This sample was taken from a study of cytomegalovirus exposure and HLA in healthy donors. General study results and limits: V- and J-gene trimming of TCR beta was linked (in a later analysis) to a missense DCLRE1C variant.

This CDR3 comprises 14 residues. Germline CDR1 is SNHLY and CDR2 is FYNNEI. Unmatched junction bases numbered 8, after V lost 6 bases and J lost 5 bases. PCR primers comprised 60 Vbeta and 13 Jbeta primers. Methods used by the authors: Later, an analysis found 75 million to 100 million unique TCR beta chains, and roughly 9.9 million of these were shared. Here immunoSEQ multiplex PCR was the method, and the copy in TCRdb shows in-frame clones only, minus some. That table supplies the V and J calls and clone size; D and trimming were determined from the DNA. The data contain fewer than 200,000 clones, 79% of them singletons.

The chain has TRBV2 and TRBJ2-7; 9 nucleotides align to TRBD1. This clonotype originated in a woman aged 40 to 49 in good health and CMV-seronegative. The sequenced material came from PBMCs. The CDR3 region has the DNA TGTGCCAGCAGCCGGGACAGGGAGGGCGACGAGCAGTACTTC. Translating gives CASSRDREGDEQYF.